The entry below gives a single T cell receptor (beta chain) sequence along with its context. The data belong to a study of blood T cell repertoires in COVID-19. The CDR3 has 11 amino acids. V shed 2 bases and J shed 11 bases, with 10 bases lying between them. Germline V lookup: CDR1 MNHNS, CDR2 SASEGT. Authors' analysis steps: From reference gene primer amplification, estimates of nucleated cell counts were derived. Sequenced by immunoSEQ multiplex PCR; TCRdb stores in-frame clones only, minus some. The D gene and trimming were derived from the DNA, and the V and J assignments and clone size from that table. The sample holds just under 85,000 clones, approximately 83% seen once.

The TCR comes from a woman of 80 years or more with acute or convalescent COVID-19. The chain has TRBV6-1 and TRBJ2-7, with D hard to call. Sequenced: peripheral blood. The CDR3 DNA follows: TGTGCCAGCAGTGAACGGTATTCGGAGTACTTC. Protein sequence: CASSERYSEYF.